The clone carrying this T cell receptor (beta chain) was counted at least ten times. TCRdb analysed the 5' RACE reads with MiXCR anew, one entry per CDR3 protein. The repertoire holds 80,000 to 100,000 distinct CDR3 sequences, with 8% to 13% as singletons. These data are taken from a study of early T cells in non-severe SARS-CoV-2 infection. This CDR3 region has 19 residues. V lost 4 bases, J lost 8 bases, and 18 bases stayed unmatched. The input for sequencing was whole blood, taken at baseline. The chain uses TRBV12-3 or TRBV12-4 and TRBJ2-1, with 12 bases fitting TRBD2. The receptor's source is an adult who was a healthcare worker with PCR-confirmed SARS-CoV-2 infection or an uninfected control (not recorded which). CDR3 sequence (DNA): TGTGCCAGCAGTTCCCCCACCCGCCGCCCTAGCGGGAGGGCCTATGAGCAGTTCTTC. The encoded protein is CASSSPTRRPSGRAYEQFF.